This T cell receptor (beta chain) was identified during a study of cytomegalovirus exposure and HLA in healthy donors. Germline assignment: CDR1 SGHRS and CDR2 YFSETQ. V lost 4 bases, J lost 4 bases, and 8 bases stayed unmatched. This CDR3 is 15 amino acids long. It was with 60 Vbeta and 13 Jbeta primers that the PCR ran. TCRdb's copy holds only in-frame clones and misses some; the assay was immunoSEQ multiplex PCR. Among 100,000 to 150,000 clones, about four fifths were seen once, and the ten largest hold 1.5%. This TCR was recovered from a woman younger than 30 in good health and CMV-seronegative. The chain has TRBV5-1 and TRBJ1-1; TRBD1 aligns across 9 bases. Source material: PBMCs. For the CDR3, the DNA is TGCGCCAGCAGCATCATGGGACAGGGTGCCACTGAAGCTTTCTTT. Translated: CASSIMGQGATEAFF.